These 17 T cell receptor beta chains came from one sample sequenced in a study of T-cell reconstitution after alpha-beta-depleted transplantation in children. TCRbeta library preparation incorporated unique molecular identifiers. From the PCR reads, TCRdb called clonotypes with MiXCR, one entry per CDR3 protein. The sample includes around 340,000 distinct CDR3 sequences, about 14% of them seen just once. Sequenced here: PBMCs, sampled from the stem cell graft. Receptors originate from a human donor who donated a stem cell graft to a child with Fanconi anemia.

This clonotype was recorded only once. The chain joins TRBV28 to TRBJ2-5, with D maybe TRBD2 (6 bases). Germline loops: CDR1 MDHEN, CDR2 SYDVKM. CDR3 length equals 16 residues. V gave up 6 bases and J gave up 4 bases, with 21 bases separating them. Written as DNA, the CDR3 is TGTGCCAGCAGCCCTAGTCCGTGGCAGGGAGGAGAGACCCAGTACTTC. Amino acid sequence: CASSPSPWQGGETQYF.

There are many counts of this clonotype. The rearrangement joins TRBV7-2 to TRBJ2-1; 11 nucleotides agree with TRBD2. The junction had 3 bases not matched to a gene; V was cut back by 1 base and J by 4 bases. The length of the CDR3 is 16 residues. Germline V lookup: CDR1 SGHTA, CDR2 FQGNSA. CDR3 loop: CASSLDLAGGYNEQFF. CDR3 DNA sequence: TGTGCCAGCAGCTTAGACCTAGCGGGGGGTTACAATGAGCAGTTCTTC. Filled out from reference TRBV7-2 and TRBJ2-1, the complete variable domain reads GAGVSQSPSNKVTEKGKDVELRCDPISGHTALYWYRQSLGQGLEFLIYFQGNSAPDKSGLPSDRFSAERTGGSVSTLTIQRTQQEDSAVYLCASSLDLAGGYNEQFFGPGTRLTVL.

The genes are TRBV12-3 or TRBV12-4 and TRBJ1-1, with 7 positions matching TRBD1. The CDR3 is 11 amino acids. Trimming removed 7 bases from V and 9 bases from J; junction bases left unmatched: 5. The CDR3 reads CASIIQGKAFF. CDR3 coding DNA: TGTGCCAGCATTATACAGGGGAAAGCTTTCTTT.

This clonotype showed up many times. The J gene is TRBJ1-5, the V gene TRBV20-1, with a tentative D call TRBD1 (5 bases). The CDR3 runs 13 residues. V lost 7 bases, J lost 5 bases, and 15 bases lay in between. CDR1 DFQATT and CDR2 SNEGSKA come from the germline V gene (reference sequence). The DNA of the CDR3 is TGCAGTGTCCCCCGACAGAGGTATCAGCCCCAGCATTTT. Translated: CSVPRQRYQPQHF.

This clonotype was counted at least ten times. The chain couples TRBV7-2 to TRBJ1-2; D uncertain. Germline V CDR1 and CDR2: SGHTA, FQGNSA. The CDR3 loop spans 17 amino acids. With 7 bases removed from V and 0 bases from J, the gap between germline ends came to 21 bases. CDR3 sequence (DNA): TGTGCCAGCACCGAACGAGAGACGGCCAGAACTAACTATGGCTACACCTTC. Amino acids: CASTERETARTNYGYTF.

J is TRBJ2-2 and V is TRBV5-4; 7 bases agree with TRBD2. J gave up 4 bases and V 2 bases, and 8 bases lay outside the gene matches. Germline CDR1 reads SGHNT; CDR2 reads YYREEE (reference sequence). The CDR3 extends over 16 amino acids. The CDR3 bases are TGTGCCAGCAGCTTACTCGGGCGGGGGAGCACCGGGGAGCTGTTTTTT. This encodes CASSLLGRGSTGELFF.

This clonotype came up many times. The rearrangement uses TRBV20-1 and TRBJ2-2; 8 bases line up with TRBD1. The CDR3 consists of 15 residues. The germline V gene has CDR1 DFQATT and CDR2 SNEGSKA (reference sequence). V lost 3 bases, J lost 6 bases, and 9 bases stayed unmatched. The CDR3 region is CSARDRVLTAGELFF. DNA for the CDR3: TGCAGTGCTAGGGACAGGGTCCTAACGGCCGGGGAGCTGTTTTTT.

This chain connects TRBV7-9 to TRBJ2-1; TRBD2 might be the D (6 bases). V dropped 8 bases and J dropped 4 bases, with 15 bases sitting between them. The CDR3 runs 14 residues. Germline values: CDR1 SEHNR, CDR2 FQNEAQ (reference sequence). DNA of the CDR3: TGTGCCAGCCAAACCGGGGGAGATTACAATGAGCAGTTCTTC. Translated, it gives CASQTGGDYNEQFF.

V is TRBV5-4 and J is TRBJ1-1; tentatively, D is TRBD1 (5 bases). The CDR3 extends over 14 amino acids. V was pared by 6 bases and J by 0 bases, with 12 bases between. From germline, CDR1 is SGHNT and CDR2 YYREEE (reference sequence). The CDR3 DNA is TGTGCCAGCACAGAAGAACAGGTGAACACTGAAGCTTTCTTT. Its translation is CASTEEQVNTEAFF.

This clonotype has at least ten counts. This rearrangement joins TRBV7-2 to TRBJ2-2; 13 nucleotides agree with TRBD2. The V gene end was trimmed by 2 bases and the J gene end by 0 bases; junction bases not matched to a gene: 0. The germline gives CDR1 SGHTA, CDR2 FQGNSA. The CDR3 is 17 residues long. CDR3 region: CASSLTSGGANTGELFF. In nucleotides, the CDR3 is TGTGCCAGCAGCTTAACTAGCGGGGGGGCGAACACCGGGGAGCTGTTTTTT.

V usage is TRBV10-3 and J usage is TRBJ2-3; TRBD2 agrees at 14 bases. CDR3 length: 17 amino acids. Germline CDR1 and CDR2: ENHRY and SYGVKD. V lost 3 bases and J lost 1; bases outside the gene matches: 3. CDR3 sequence (DNA): TGTGCCATCAGTGAAGGGGGACTAGCGGGGGGCACAGATACGCAGTATTTT. Its protein is CAISEGGLAGGTDTQYF.

In its sample, this clonotype was seen many times. The rearrangement uses TRBV12-3 or TRBV12-4 and TRBJ1-3; TRBD1 might be the D (5 bases). CDR3 size: 16 residues. V was clipped by 2 bases and J by 5 bases, with 16 bases between them. The CDR3 DNA is TGTGCCAGCAGTTTAAACCGGGACGGATCCAGAAACACCATATATTTT. Translated: CASSLNRDGSRNTIYF.

This clonotype showed up just a few times. The chain carries TRBV12-3 or TRBV12-4 and TRBJ1-1; 8 positions agree with TRBD1. V dropped 7 bases and J dropped 5; count of bases not matched to a gene: 6. This CDR3 is built from 13 residues. DNA for the CDR3: TGTGCCAGCATCCACAGGGGGGAGACTGAAGCTTTCTTT. Protein: CASIHRGETEAFF.

This sequence joins TRBV7-3 and TRBJ2-1; D possibly corresponds to TRBD2 (6 bases). The ends were cut back, 0 bases at V and 1 base at J, with 10 bases in the middle. Germline CDR1 and CDR2: SGHTA and FQGTGA. CDR3 length equals 16 residues. The CDR3 loop reads CASSLTSSASYNEQFF. CDR3 DNA sequence: TGTGCCAGCAGCTTAACCTCTAGCGCATCCTACAATGAGCAGTTCTTC.

This clonotype has ten or more counts. The chain combines TRBV20-1 with TRBJ2-5; D unresolved. Germline assignment: CDR1 DFQATT and CDR2 SNEGSKA (reference sequence). The V gene lost 5 bases and the J gene lost 2 bases, with 15 bases spanning the gap. This CDR3 region has 14 residues. Here the CDR3 DNA reads TGCAGTGCTCCCCTAGGGATCACACAAGAGACCCAGTACTTC. Its translation: CSAPLGITQETQYF.

The chain recombines TRBV27 with TRBJ1-2; D is unresolved. This CDR3 has 12 residues. Trimming shortened V by 4 bases and J by 8 bases, and 11 bases separated the two germline ends. Germline V gene lookup returns CDR1 MNHEY and CDR2 SMNVEV (reference sequence). CDR3 region: CASSSYGVGYTF. The CDR3 DNA is TGTGCCAGCAGTTCGTATGGGGTCGGCTACACCTTC.

The rearrangement links TRBV5-1 to TRBJ2-7, with D perhaps TRBD1 (5 bases). CDR3 size: 18 residues. From germline, CDR1 is SGHRS and CDR2 YFSETQ. The germline V and J ends were trimmed by 0 bases and 4 bases, with 23 bases remaining between them. This CDR3 is CASSLDRRRNPPQYEQYF. CDR3 DNA: TGCGCCAGCAGCTTGGACAGGCGGAGAAACCCACCCCAATACGAGCAGTACTTC.